Presented here are 29 T cell receptor beta chains from one specimen sequenced in a study of Graves' ophthalmopathy and Graves' hyperthyroidism. The authors amplified TCR beta CDR3 regions from RNA transcripts. HTBI-primed RT-PCR formed the first round, and a multiplex PCR formed the second. Each CDR3 protein gets one entry after TCRdb re-called the multiplex PCR reads with MiXCR. The sample yields around 1.1 million distinct CDR3 sequences, about 35% seen once. Sample: peripheral blood or thyroid tissue (not recorded which). These receptors were taken from an adult man with Graves' hyperthyroidism.

The chain recombines TRBV7-9 with TRBJ2-7; D is unclear. The CDR3 totals 14 residues. V was pared by 5 bases and J by 9 bases, with 20 bases between. Germline values: CDR1 SEHNR, CDR2 FQNEAQ (reference sequence). The CDR3 DNA is TGTGCCAGCAGCATTAGGGCCCACACAGATACGCAGTACTTC. Translated: CASSIRAHTDTQYF.

The rearrangement joins TRBV7-9 to TRBJ2-5, with 8 nucleotides matching TRBD1. Germline V lookup: CDR1 SEHNR, CDR2 FQNEAQ (reference sequence). V lost 6 bases to trimming and J lost 4 bases; unmatched junction nucleotides: 10. The CDR3 covers 15 residues. CDR3 region: CASRGGQGVGETQYF. CDR3 sequence (DNA): TGTGCCAGCAGGGGAGGACAGGGTGTAGGAGAGACCCAGTACTTC. The full variable domain, with the rest looked up from reference TRBV7-9 and TRBJ2-5, is DTGVSQNPRHKITKRGQNVTFRCDPISEHNRLYWYRQTLGQGPEFLTYFQNEAQLEKSRLLSDRFSAERPKGSFSTLEIQRTEQGDSAMYLCASRGGQGVGETQYFGPGTRLLVL.

V is TRBV7-3 and J is TRBJ1-5, with D hard to call. CDR1 and CDR2 (germline): SGHTA, FQGTGA. This CDR3 comprises 14 residues. The V and J ends lost 5 bases and 7 bases respectively, with 15 bases between them. This chain's CDR3 is CASSPVGYEQPQHF. The CDR3 region has the DNA TGTGCCAGCAGCCCAGTAGGGTACGAGCAGCCCCAGCATTTT.

This clonotype occurred many times. The chain links TRBV14 to TRBJ1-2, with TRBD1 as a possible D gene (5 bases). Trimming pared 2 bases from V and 4 bases from J, leaving 8 bases between. Germline V gene data show CDR1 as SGHDN and CDR2 as FVKESK. This CDR3 region has 13 residues. CDR3 sequence reads: CASSQPGGYGYTF. Here the CDR3 DNA reads TGTGCCAGCAGCCAACCCGGGGGCTATGGCTACACCTTC.

V is TRBV18 and J is TRBJ2-7; the match to TRBD2 covers 7 bases. V shed 8 bases and J 5 bases; nucleotides not matched to a gene: 9. This CDR3 is built from 13 residues. Germline V gene data show CDR1 as KGHSH and CDR2 as LQKENI. The CDR3 protein is CASSPGGGDEQYF. The DNA for the CDR3 is TGTGCCAGCAGTCCTGGGGGGGGGGACGAGCAGTACTTC.

This clonotype has ten or more counts. The V call is TRBV12-3 or TRBV12-4, the J call TRBJ1-2; D is ambiguous. V gave up 1 base and J gave up 4 bases, with 7 bases separating them. This CDR3 is built from 13 residues. This CDR3 reads CASSLDPSYGYTF. The CDR3 DNA is TGTGCCAGCAGTTTAGATCCGTCCTATGGCTACACCTTC.

This clonotype was seen at least ten times. The chain has TRBV5-1 and TRBJ1-5; possibly TRBD1 for D (6 bases). The V end lost 0 bases, the J end lost 1 base, and 14 bases lay between the germline ends. This CDR3 is 17 amino acids long. The V gene's germline CDR1 is SGHRS and CDR2 YFSETQ. The CDR3, as DNA: TGCGCCAGCAGCTTGGGGGTGTCAGGGGAGAGCAATCAGCCCCAGCATTTT. Translation: CASSLGVSGESNQPQHF.

This rearrangement joins TRBV29-1 to TRBJ2-3; 8 nucleotides line up with TRBD1. Per germline, CDR1 SQVTM and CDR2 ANQGSEA. V dropped 4 bases and J dropped 8; count of bases not matched to a gene: 14. This CDR3 is 15 amino acids long. CDR3 sequence: CSVGAGTGRSGTQYF. DNA of the CDR3: TGCAGCGTTGGAGCCGGGACAGGACGATCGGGTACGCAGTATTTT.

This chain uses TRBV7-9 with TRBJ1-2; D gene ambiguous. Germline V lookup: CDR1 SEHNR, CDR2 FQNEAQ (reference sequence). This CDR3 is 12 amino acids long. Trimming left V 5 bases short and J 4 bases short, with 8 bases between. In nucleotides, the CDR3 is TGTGCCAGCAGCCAATGGCGCTATGGCTACACCTTC. As protein: CASSQWRYGYTF.

The chain combines TRBV29-1 with TRBJ1-2; D is perhaps TRBD1 (5 bases). Trimming took off 6 bases at V and 2 bases at J, with 13 bases between the two ends. Germline loops: CDR1 SQVTM, CDR2 ANQGSEA. The length of the CDR3 is 13 residues. CDR3 nucleotides: TGCAGCGTCAGCGGACAACACAACTATGGCTACACCTTC. Amino acid sequence: CSVSGQHNYGYTF.

This clonotype was found many times. The rearrangement joins TRBV19 to TRBJ1-6, with 8 nucleotides matching TRBD1. The CDR3 contains 14 residues. Trimming took 3 bases from V and 8 from J; bases not matched to a gene: 3. From germline, CDR1 is LNHDA and CDR2 SQIVND (reference sequence). CDR3 protein: CASSMGQVDSPLHF. The CDR3 DNA follows: TGTGCCAGTAGTATGGGACAGGTCGATTCACCCCTCCACTTT. Supplemented by reference TRBV19 and TRBJ1-6, the full variable domain reads DGGITQSPKYLFRKEGQNVTLSCEQNLNHDAMYWYRQDPGQGLRLIYYSQIVNDFQKGDIAEGYSVSREKKESFPLTVTSAQKNPTAFYLCASSMGQVDSPLHFGNGTRLTVT.

This clonotype was counted a few times. CDR3 DNA: TGTGCCAGCAGCCGGGACAGGGGGTTCGGGAGCAATCAGCCCCAGCATTTT. This sequence encodes CASSRDRGFGSNQPQHF. The genes are TRBV6-1 and TRBJ1-5, with 11 positions matching TRBD1. Trimming took 6 bases from V and 1 from J; bases not matched to a gene: 8. This CDR3 is 17 amino acids long. CDR1 MNHNS and CDR2 SASEGT come from the germline V gene.

This clonotype was seen repeatedly, ten times or more. The J gene is TRBJ1-6, the V gene TRBV7-9; D might be TRBD1 (6 bases). Germline CDR1 SEHNR, CDR2 FQNEAQ (reference sequence). CDR3 size: 16 residues. Trimming removed 5 bases at V and 4 bases at J, with 15 bases between. This CDR3 is CASSRDRKGYNSPLHF. In DNA form, the CDR3 reads TGTGCCAGCAGCCGAGACAGGAAGGGGTATAATTCACCCCTCCACTTT.

V and J are TRBV12-3 or TRBV12-4 and TRBJ2-7; 7 nucleotides line up with TRBD1. The CDR3 length is 14 residues. The junction had 7 bases not matched to a gene; V was cut back by 6 bases and J by 2 bases. The CDR3 DNA reads TGTGCCAGCAGGGGGGAGCAGGGGGCCTACGAGCAGTACTTC. Encoded protein: CASRGEQGAYEQYF.

The chain recombines TRBV2 with TRBJ2-5, with 12 bases identical to TRBD1. From germline, CDR1 is SNHLY and CDR2 FYNNEI. CDR3 length: 15 amino acids. V was pared by 8 bases and J by 9 bases, with 13 bases of the junction left unmatched. CDR3 region: CASLSGTGGGQPQYF. CDR3 nucleotide sequence: TGTGCCAGCCTCTCCGGGACAGGGGGCGGTCAGCCCCAGTACTTC.

On this clonotype itself: This may stem from a read error, because a much larger clone lies one nucleotide away. The V call is TRBV7-9, the J call TRBJ2-6, with D tentatively TRBD2 (6 bases). The CDR3 has 19 residues. Germline CDR1 reads SEHNR; CDR2 reads FQNEAQ (reference sequence). Written as DNA, the CDR3 is TGTGTCAGCAGCTCACCCCGTCGGGACTCAAGCTCTGGGGCCAACGTCCTGACTTTC. It specifies CVSSSPRRDSSSGANVLTF.

This clonotype was counted only a few times. The chain combines TRBV13 with TRBJ2-5; 9 bases agree with TRBD2. The CDR3 totals 15 residues. V gave up 2 bases and J gave up 4 bases; unmatched junction bases: 5. CDR1 is PRHDT, CDR2 FYEKMQ, per germline (reference sequence). Here the CDR3 DNA reads TGTGCCAGCAGCTTAATCCTAGCGGGACGAGAGACCCAGTACTTC. Protein product: CASSLILAGRETQYF. Complete variable domain (other parts from reference TRBV13 and TRBJ2-5): AAGVIQSPRHLIKEKRETATLKCYPIPRHDTVYWYQQGPGQDPQFLISFYEKMQSDKGSIPDRFSAQQFSDYHSELNMSSLELGDSALYFCASSLILAGRETQYFGPGTRLLVL.

The chain links TRBV5-6 to TRBJ1-1, with TRBD1 matching over 9 bases. Germline V gives CDR1 SGHDT, CDR2 YYEEEE. The CDR3 sequence is 16 residues long. J gave up 11 bases and V 5 bases, and 19 bases lay outside the gene matches. The CDR3 spells CASRWMTGTGLVGAFF. The DNA for the CDR3 is TGTGCCAGCAGATGGATGACCGGGACAGGGTTAGTTGGTGCTTTCTTT.

In this sample, this clonotype turned up many times. The rearrangement uses TRBV9 and TRBJ1-6; 7 bases match TRBD1. Looked up from germline, CDR1 is SGDLS and CDR2 is YYNGEE. The CDR3 covers 15 residues. V shed 4 bases, J shed 9 bases, and the junction held 10 bases outside the gene matches. The CDR3 protein is CASSPTGDSLSPLHF. The CDR3 coding sequence is TGTGCCAGCAGCCCCACAGGGGACAGCCTTTCACCCCTCCACTTT. The whole variable domain, filled in from reference TRBV9 and TRBJ1-6, reads DSGVTQTPKHLITATGQRVTLRCSPRSGDLSVYWYQQSLDQGLQFLIQYYNGEERAKGNILERFSAQQFPDLHSELNLSSLELGDSALYFCASSPTGDSLSPLHFGNGTRLTVT.

V usage is TRBV20-1 and J usage is TRBJ2-5, with 7 bases matching TRBD1. The CDR3 sequence is 15 residues long. The ends lost 3 bases at V and 1 base at J; junction bases unmatched: 8. Germline assignment: CDR1 DFQATT and CDR2 SNEGSKA (reference sequence). The CDR3 region has the DNA TGCAGTGCTAGGGCCCTCCGGGACAGCCAAGAGACCCAGTACTTC. Translating gives CSARALRDSQETQYF.

On this clonotype itself: A much larger clone differs by one base, so this may be a read error. The chain carries TRBV14 and TRBJ1-2; D is uncertain. The V gene lost 1 base and the J gene lost 11 bases, with 8 bases spanning the gap. In germline, CDR1 is SGHDN, CDR2 FVKESK. This CDR3 region has 11 residues. The CDR3 sequence is CASSQGTVYTF. The CDR3 DNA sequence: TGTGCCAGCAGCCAAGGCACAGTGTACACCTTC.

The CDR3 reads CSAGQGANTGELFF. In DNA form, the CDR3 reads TGCAGTGCTGGACAGGGGGCGAACACCGGGGAGCTGTTTTTT. The V gene is TRBV20-1, the J gene TRBJ2-2, with 10 bases aligning to TRBD1. J was trimmed by 0 bases and V by 5 bases; bases with no gene match: 0. This CDR3 spans 14 amino acids. The germline CDR1 and CDR2 sequences are DFQATT and SNEGSKA (reference sequence).

V gene TRBV10-3 combines with J gene TRBJ1-2; the D is unclear. This CDR3 spans 17 amino acids. Trimming took off 5 bases at V and 3 bases at J, with 22 bases between the two ends. Germline V gene sequence: CDR1 ENHRY, CDR2 SYGVKD. The CDR3 is CAISYSKDALWDYGYTF. CDR3 sequence (DNA): TGTGCCATCAGTTACTCGAAGGATGCGTTATGGGACTATGGCTACACCTTC.

This clonotype was counted many times. The V call is TRBV11-2, the J call TRBJ2-7; maybe TRBD1 (6 bases). The CDR3 sequence is 15 residues long. CDR1 SGHAT and CDR2 FQNNGV come from the germline V gene. V was cut by 5 bases and J by 4 bases, with 18 bases left in between. CDR3 sequence (DNA): TGTGCCAGCAGCGTAGGACAGAAGATTGGATACGAGCAGTACTTC. It yields the protein CASSVGQKIGYEQYF. Full variable domain (remainder filled in from reference TRBV11-2 and TRBJ2-7): EAGVAQSPRYKIIEKRQSVAFWCNPISGHATLYWYQQILGQGPKLLIQFQNNGVVDDSQLPKDRFSAERLKGVDSTLKIQPAKLEDSAVYLCASSVGQKIGYEQYFGPGTRLTVT.

This clonotype was seen ten or more times. This chain connects TRBV19 to TRBJ1-1, with a tentative D call TRBD1 (5 bases). Germline loops: CDR1 LNHDA, CDR2 SQIVND (reference sequence). The CDR3 has 13 residues. Trimming removed 5 bases from V and 4 bases from J, with 11 bases in between. The CDR3 loop is CASSSDISTEAFF. The CDR3, as DNA: TGTGCCAGTAGTTCGGACATTTCCACTGAAGCTTTCTTT.

This clonotype appeared a few times. This chain connects TRBV6-2 or TRBV6-3 to TRBJ1-5, with D unclear. CDR3 size: 12 residues. Trimming removed 5 bases at V and 12 bases at J, with 14 bases between. Germline CDR1 and CDR2: MNHEY and SVGEGT. CDR3 nucleotides: TGTGCCAGCAGTCCCGGTCGCGACGTCCAGCATTTT. Translating it yields CASSPGRDVQHF.

This clonotype was observed many times. The CDR3 DNA is TGCAGTGCTCCCGGGACATTGAACACTGAAGCTTTCTTT. It specifies CSAPGTLNTEAFF. The chain joins TRBV20-1 to TRBJ1-1, with D perhaps TRBD1 (6 bases). The V gene's germline CDR1 is DFQATT and CDR2 SNEGSKA (reference sequence). The length of the CDR3 is 13 residues. The V end was cut by 5 bases, the J end by 0 bases, with 10 bases between.

The count of this clonotype is one. The gene calls are TRBV19 and TRBJ1-6, with 12 bases fitting TRBD1. V shed 0 bases and J 10 bases; nucleotides not matched to a gene: 4. Germline CDR1 LNHDA, CDR2 SQIVND (reference sequence). This CDR3 is 16 amino acids long. This chain's CDR3 is CASSIDGTGGRSPLHF. The DNA for the CDR3 is TGTGCCAGTAGTATAGACGGGACAGGGGGCCGCTCACCCCTCCACTTT.

Ten or more counts support this clonotype. The V and J genes are TRBV7-8 and TRBJ1-4; possibly TRBD1 for D (5 bases). Germline CDR1 reads SGHVS; CDR2 reads FQNEAQ. The CDR3 runs 15 residues. V lost 4 bases and J lost 2, with 11 bases in between. The CDR3 coding sequence is TGTGCCAGCAGCTACGGGGGGATGACTAATGAAAAACTGTTTTTT. Its translation: CASSYGGMTNEKLFF.